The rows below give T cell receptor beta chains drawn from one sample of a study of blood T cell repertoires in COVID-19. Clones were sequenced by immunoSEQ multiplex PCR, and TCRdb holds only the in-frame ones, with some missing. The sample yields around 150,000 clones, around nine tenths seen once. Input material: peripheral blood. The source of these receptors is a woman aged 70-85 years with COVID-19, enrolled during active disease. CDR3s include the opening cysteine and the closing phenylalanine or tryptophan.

CDR3 protein: CASSLETGEWYF
V gene: TRBV5-1
J gene: TRBJ2-5

CDR3 protein: CASSRMPGAPGSGANVLTF
V gene: TRBV4-1
J gene: TRBJ2-6

CDR3 protein: CASSSFLWTSTDTQYF
V gene: TRBV11-2
J gene: TRBJ2-3

CDR3 protein: CASSPTAGGPYEQYF
V gene: TRBV6-5
J gene: TRBJ2-7

CDR3 protein: CASSITGSGNTIYF
V gene: TRBV19
J gene: TRBJ1-3

CDR3 protein: CASSTDTNSPLHF
V gene: TRBV19
J gene: TRBJ1-6

CDR3 protein: CASSQGWGGTEAFF
V gene: TRBV3-1/TRBV3-2
J gene: TRBJ1-1

CDR3 protein: CAAGTSGQETQYF
V gene: TRBV10-3
J gene: TRBJ2-5

CDR3 protein: CASSLRTSGGAHGELFF
V gene: TRBV7-9
J gene: TRBJ2-2

CDR3 protein: CASSLAYEPGNTIYF
V gene: TRBV5-6
J gene: TRBJ1-3

CDR3 protein: CASSLAVGDQETQYF
V gene: TRBV5-1
J gene: TRBJ2-5

CDR3 protein: CASSGGQGIPGNEKLFF
V gene: TRBV2
J gene: TRBJ1-4

CDR3 protein: CASSTDRGSGNTIYF
V gene: TRBV7-7
J gene: TRBJ1-3

CDR3 protein: CASSLLQARDTQYF
V gene: TRBV5-8
J gene: TRBJ2-3

CDR3 protein: CASSLASGQDNSPLHF
V gene: TRBV5-1
J gene: TRBJ1-6

CDR3 protein: CASSTRTSGSSYNEQFF
V gene: TRBV5-4
J gene: TRBJ2-1

CDR3 protein: CAIHRDKGNTEAFF
V gene: TRBV28
J gene: TRBJ1-1

CDR3 protein: CASSLGLAATQETQYF
V gene: TRBV5-4
J gene: TRBJ2-5

CDR3 protein: CASTQGYNQPQHF
V gene: TRBV2
J gene: TRBJ1-5

CDR3 protein: CAWSRTGDYGYTF
V gene: TRBV30
J gene: TRBJ1-2

CDR3 protein: CSVELGQGVGEAFF
V gene: TRBV29-1
J gene: TRBJ1-1

CDR3 protein: CASSPGLNEKLFF
V gene: TRBV18
J gene: TRBJ1-4

CDR3 protein: CASSPTTVGYGQPQHF
V gene: TRBV27
J gene: TRBJ1-5

CDR3 protein: CASSTGFWSNTGELFF
V gene: TRBV19
J gene: TRBJ2-2

CDR3 protein: CASSARRTRRFNYGYTF
V gene: TRBV19
J gene: TRBJ1-2

CDR3 protein: CASSHRDREAFF
V gene: TRBV7-2
J gene: TRBJ1-1

CDR3 protein: CATSASRDNSYNEQFF
V gene: TRBV15
J gene: TRBJ2-1

CDR3 protein: CASLGTSGGRRTQYF
V gene: TRBV27
J gene: TRBJ2-3

CDR3 protein: CASSPPQGQPQHF
V gene: TRBV3-1/TRBV3-2
J gene: TRBJ1-5

CDR3 protein: CASSFDRGMNEQYF
V gene: TRBV28
J gene: TRBJ2-7

CDR3 protein: CASSVNDRMNTEAFF
V gene: TRBV9
J gene: TRBJ1-1

CDR3 protein: CASSPHAERGGRNEQFF
V gene: TRBV5-1
J gene: TRBJ2-1

CDR3 protein: CASSTGDYQPQHF
V gene: TRBV12-3/TRBV12-4
J gene: TRBJ1-5